The next 30 T cell receptor beta chains were all read from a single sample in a study of cytomegalovirus exposure and HLA in healthy donors (dated 2017 in TCRdb). Receptors were amplified or captured by the immunoSEQ multiplex PCR assay. A mixture of 60 forward primers for TCR Vbeta segments and 13 reverse primers for TCR Jbeta segments was used in the multiplex PCR. TCRdb stores this immuneACCESS table with in-frame sequences only. Part of the clones is absent; in the studies checked, under half of the shortfall reflects unresolved V genes, and no reason is known for the rest. The sample table contains under 130,000 clones; only one count was recorded for roughly 70% of them. The ten largest clones add up to approximately 1.2% of the sample. The sequencing sample was made of PBMCs. The receptor set was obtained from a man aged 40-49 years in good health and CMV-seronegative.

The rearrangement links TRBV15 to TRBJ1-5; D gene unclear. Trimming cost V 0 bases and J 8 bases, with 17 bases left between them. Germline lookup yields CDR1 LNHNV and CDR2 YYDKDF (reference sequence). The CDR3 consists of 16 residues. CDR3 residues: CATSRDLTPSMKPQHF. DNA for the CDR3: TGTGCCACCAGCAGAGATTTGACACCCTCTATGAAGCCCCAGCATTTT.

This clone was detected a few times. The chain links TRBV2 to TRBJ1-6, with a possible D match to TRBD1 (6 bases). V shed 6 bases and J shed 9 bases, with 12 bases lying between them. CDR1 is SNHLY, CDR2 FYNNEI, per germline. The CDR3 has 13 amino acids. The CDR3 here is CASSETGPSPLHF. CDR3 bases: TGTGCCAGCAGCGAGACAGGACCTTCACCCCTCCACTTT.

This chain uses TRBV7-9 with TRBJ1-2, with D uncertain. This CDR3 region has 14 residues. Trimming shortened V by 0 bases and J by 4 bases, and 9 bases separated the two germline ends. Germline loops: CDR1 SEHNR, CDR2 FQNEAQ (reference sequence). The CDR3 spells CASSLASGSYGYTF. Here the CDR3 DNA reads TGTGCCAGCAGCTTAGCGTCGGGTTCCTATGGCTACACCTTC.

This clone was seen once. This chain joins TRBV14 and TRBJ2-1, with D perhaps TRBD2 (6 bases). CDR1 and CDR2 (germline): SGHDN, FVKESK. Trimming took 6 bases from V and 4 from J, leaving 22 bases between them. The CDR3 consists of 17 residues. CDR3 DNA: TGTGCCAGCAGTGACCGATCCCGGACTATGGGATACAATGAGCAGTTCTTC. It translates to CASSDRSRTMGYNEQFF.

This clone counts as medium-sized (0.01 to 0.1%). The chain couples TRBV4-2 to TRBJ1-5, with TRBD1 identical over 7 bases. Unmatched junction bases numbered 4, after V lost 2 bases and J lost 0 bases. The CDR3 runs to 16 residues. The germline V gene has CDR1 LGHNA and CDR2 YNFKEQ. As DNA, the CDR3 is TGTGCCAGCAGCCAAACAACAGGGGCTAGCAATCAGCCCCAGCATTTT. Translation gives CASSQTTGASNQPQHF.

V is TRBV6-5 and J is TRBJ2-7; no clear D. The germline V and J ends were trimmed by 0 bases and 0 bases, with 6 bases remaining between them. Germline assignment: CDR1 MNHEY and CDR2 SVGAGI. The CDR3 has 14 amino acids. The CDR3 region is CASSYSGISYEQYF. The CDR3 DNA sequence: TGTGCCAGCAGTTACTCTGGCATCTCCTACGAGCAGTACTTC.

The CDR3 region is CASSPSSGRPETQYF. The CDR3 region has the DNA TGCGCCAGCAGTCCGTCTAGCGGGAGGCCAGAGACCCAGTACTTC. V is TRBV5-1 and J is TRBJ2-5, with 11 bases matching TRBD2. Per the germline V gene, CDR1 is SGHRS and CDR2 is YFSETQ. The CDR3 spans 15 residues. V was pared by 5 bases and J by 4 bases, with 7 bases of the junction left unmatched. Combining the CDR3 with reference TRBV5-1 and TRBJ2-5 gives the whole variable domain KAGVTQTPRYLIKTRGQQVTLSCSPISGHRSVSWYQQTPGQGLQFLFEYFSETQRNKGNFPGRFSGRQFSNSRSEMNVSTLELGDSALYLCASSPSSGRPETQYFGPGTRLLVL.

V is TRBV5-5 and J is TRBJ2-1; D is perhaps TRBD1 (6 bases). The germline V and J ends were trimmed by 0 bases and 3 bases, with 13 bases remaining between them. Looked up from germline, CDR1 is SGHKS and CDR2 is YYEKEE (reference sequence). CDR3 length: 16 amino acids. The CDR3 DNA follows: TGTGCCAGCAGCTTGGGGGCCGGGACAATCTACAATGAGCAGTTCTTC. Translated, it gives CASSLGAGTIYNEQFF.

V gene TRBV9 combines with J gene TRBJ2-1, with D tentatively TRBD2 (7 bases). Germline CDR1 and CDR2: SGDLS and YYNGEE. The CDR3 is made up of 16 amino acids. V gave up 4 bases and J gave up 8 bases, with 22 bases separating them. The CDR3 nucleotides are TGTGCCAGCAGCACCTCGGCGGGGGCGGGCGGGGATGAGCAGTTCTTC. Amino acids: CASSTSAGAGGDEQFF.

V gene TRBV18 combines with J gene TRBJ1-2, with a possible D match to TRBD1 (6 bases). The CDR3 totals 15 residues. Trimming cost V 3 bases and J 3 bases, with 14 bases left between them. Germline CDR1 is KGHSH and CDR2 is LQKENI. The CDR3 DNA reads as TGTGCCAGCTCACCTACAGACAGGCCCCACTATGGCTACACCTTC. Amino acid sequence: CASSPTDRPHYGYTF.

The chain links TRBV7-9 to TRBJ2-7; 7 bases agree with TRBD2. Germline V lookup: CDR1 SEHNR, CDR2 FQNEAQ (reference sequence). The V gene end was trimmed by 5 bases and the J gene end by 1 base; junction bases not matched to a gene: 8. The CDR3 covers 15 residues. CDR3 in DNA: TGTGCCAGCAGCACCCGGTCTAGCGGATCCTACGAGCAGTACTTC. Its protein product is CASSTRSSGSYEQYF.

Comments on this clone: This sample includes further DNA sequences coding for the same CDR3. The chain recombines TRBV10-3 with TRBJ2-7; 7 bases are a match to TRBD2. This CDR3 spans 17 amino acids. Germline V gene lookup returns CDR1 ENHRY and CDR2 SYGVKD. V shed 4 bases and J 5 bases; nucleotides not matched to a gene: 17. The CDR3 reads CAISAGRNGGLKNEQYF. As DNA, the CDR3 is TGTGCCATCAGTGCGGGTAGGAACGGGGGGTTGAAGAACGAGCAGTACTTC.

V gene TRBV6-1 combines with J gene TRBJ1-2, with 8 positions matching TRBD1. The CDR3 has 13 residues. In germline, CDR1 is MNHNS, CDR2 SASEGT. V dropped 2 bases and J dropped 8; count of bases not matched to a gene: 4. CDR3 nucleotide sequence: TGTGCCAGCAGTGAACAGGGGGCGAGCGGCTACACCTTC. Its protein is CASSEQGASGYTF.

The table lists this clone with a count of one. V usage is TRBV10-2 and J usage is TRBJ2-7; D uncertain. This CDR3 has 14 residues. The germline V gene encodes CDR1 WSHSY and CDR2 SAAADI. The ends were cut back, 7 bases at V and 5 bases at J, with 18 bases in the middle. The CDR3 sequence is CASKIARPENEQYF. The CDR3 DNA is TGCGCCAGCAAGATAGCTCGACCCGAGAACGAGCAGTACTTC.

In its sample, this clone was seen a few times. The chain is built from TRBV5-4 and TRBJ1-6; 9 nucleotides line up with TRBD1. Germline assignment: CDR1 SGHNT and CDR2 YYREEE (reference sequence). The CDR3 length is 15 residues. After removal of 4 bases from V and 9 bases from J, the junction contained 8 bases not matched to a gene. The CDR3 DNA reads as TGTGCCAGCAGCAGACGGGACAGGGTGCGTTCACCCCTCCACTTT. As protein: CASSRRDRVRSPLHF.

In this sample, this clone turned up a few times. The rearrangement joins TRBV4-2 to TRBJ2-5; 8 nucleotides line up with TRBD2. Trimming removed 2 bases from V and 3 bases from J; junction bases left unmatched: 2. Germline V CDR1 and CDR2: LGHNA, YNFKEQ. The CDR3 covers 14 residues. Written as DNA, the CDR3 is TGTGCCAGCAGCCAATTTAGCGGGGAAGAGACCCAGTACTTC. This codes for CASSQFSGEETQYF.

The chain links TRBV28 to TRBJ1-3, with 8 bases matching TRBD1. The V gene's germline CDR1 is MDHEN and CDR2 SYDVKM. The CDR3 covers 21 residues. The trim removed 4 bases at V and 2 bases at J, leaving 22 bases unmatched. The CDR3 reads CASSSEESRDRKFWAGNTIYF. The CDR3 DNA reads as TGTGCCAGCAGTTCGGAGGAAAGCCGGGACAGGAAGTTTTGGGCTGGAAACACCATATATTTT.

The chain links TRBV15 to TRBJ2-1; a weak D match, TRBD2 (6 bases). CDR3 size: 12 residues. V was pared by 4 bases and J by 7 bases, with 8 bases between. Germline V gene sequence: CDR1 LNHNV, CDR2 YYDKDF (reference sequence). The CDR3 loop is CATSMEGNEQFF. The CDR3 DNA reads as TGTGCCACCAGCATGGAGGGGAATGAGCAGTTCTTC.

The CDR3 here is CASSFGLAKTDTQYF. The CDR3 DNA sequence: TGTGCCAGCAGCTTTGGGCTAGCCAAGACAGATACGCAGTATTTT. The J gene is TRBJ2-3, the V gene TRBV7-8; a possible D gene is TRBD2 (5 bases). The length of the CDR3 is 15 residues. V dropped 3 bases and J dropped 3 bases, with 13 bases sitting between them. CDR1 SGHVS and CDR2 FQNEAQ come from the germline V gene.

This sequence joins TRBV5-1 and TRBJ2-5; tentatively, D is TRBD1 (5 bases). The end of the DNA is better explained by TRBJ2-7, so the J call may be wrong. This CDR3 is built from 15 residues. The germline CDR1 and CDR2 sequences are SGHRS and YFSETQ. CDR3 residues: CASSLETARSYEQYF. The CDR3, as DNA: TGCGCCAGCAGCTTGGAGACAGCCAGATCCTACGAGCAGTACTTC.

This chain uses TRBV29-1 with TRBJ1-2; 9 nucleotides match TRBD1. V lost 5 bases and J lost 3; bases outside the gene matches: 16. The germline V gene has CDR1 SQVTM and CDR2 ANQGSEA. This CDR3 contains 17 residues. The CDR3 sequence: CSVKPTGGLREYYGYTF. CDR3 DNA: TGCAGCGTTAAACCGACAGGGGGTTTAAGAGAATACTATGGCTACACCTTC.

This chain links TRBV30 with TRBJ2-1, with D possibly being TRBD1 (5 bases). The germline gives CDR1 GTSNPN, CDR2 SVGIG (reference sequence). The CDR3 sequence is 16 residues long. The germline V and J ends were trimmed by 1 base and 0 bases, with 13 bases remaining between them. In nucleotides, the CDR3 is TGTGCCTGGAGTGGAGCAGGGTCGAGCTCCTACAATGAGCAGTTCTTC. Its protein is CAWSGAGSSSYNEQFF.

This clone was seen a few times. This rearrangement joins TRBV7-3 to TRBJ2-7, with D possibly TRBD1 on 6 matching bases. The CDR3 totals 14 residues. In germline, CDR1 is SGHTA, CDR2 FQGTGA. The V gene lost 11 bases and the J gene lost 6 bases, with 23 bases spanning the gap. As DNA, the CDR3 is TGTGCCCCCCCGGAGGACAGACACTTTGCCGAGCAGTACTTC. This encodes CAPPEDRHFAEQYF.

V usage is TRBV5-1 and J usage is TRBJ2-3; 11 bases are shared with TRBD2. CDR1 and CDR2 from the germline V gene are SGHRS and YFSETQ. The trim removed 7 bases at V and 2 bases at J, leaving 6 bases unmatched. The CDR3 contains 15 residues. The CDR3 nucleotides read TGCGCCAGCGGCCCTAGCGGGAGGACCACAGATACGCAGTATTTT. This codes for CASGPSGRTTDTQYF.

This chain uses TRBV9 with TRBJ2-7, with TRBD2 matching over 12 bases. The CDR3 extends over 16 amino acids. Germline CDR1 is SGDLS and CDR2 is YYNGEE. J gave up 3 bases and V 2 bases, and 6 bases lay outside the gene matches. CDR3 protein: CASSVAGTSGLYEQYF. Here the CDR3 DNA reads TGTGCCAGCAGCGTGGCGGGGACTAGCGGGCTCTACGAGCAGTACTTC.

The rearrangement uses TRBV7-9 and TRBJ2-2; the match to TRBD1 covers 7 bases. The CDR3 consists of 15 residues. V was pared by 6 bases and J by 1 base, with 5 bases of the junction left unmatched. The germline V gene has CDR1 SEHNR and CDR2 FQNEAQ (reference sequence). CDR3 bases: TGTGCCAGCAGGTCCGGGACAGAGAACACCGGGGAGCTGTTTTTT. The encoded protein is CASRSGTENTGELFF. Full variable domain (rest looked up from reference TRBV7-9 and TRBJ2-2): DTGVSQNPRHKITKRGQNVTFRCDPISEHNRLYWYRQTLGQGPEFLTYFQNEAQLEKSRLLSDRFSAERPKGSFSTLEIQRTEQGDSAMYLCASRSGTENTGELFFGEGSRLTVL.

CDR3 in amino acids: CASSPRGPTYEKLFF. CDR3 bases: TGTGCCAGCAGCCCGAGGGGGCCCACGTATGAAAAACTGTTTTTT. The rearrangement joins TRBV7-9 to TRBJ1-4; 7 nucleotides match TRBD1. Looked up from germline, CDR1 is SEHNR and CDR2 is FQNEAQ (reference sequence). J was trimmed by 6 bases and V by 5 bases; bases with no gene match: 9. CDR3 length: 15 amino acids.

V usage is TRBV19 and J usage is TRBJ1-4; D is undetermined. This CDR3 spans 13 amino acids. V shed 0 bases and J shed 8 bases, with 7 bases lying between them. CDR1 and CDR2 (germline): LNHDA, SQIVND (reference sequence). The CDR3 coding sequence is TGTGCCAGTAGTATAGACAGGAAGGAAAAACTGTTTTTT. Its translation is CASSIDRKEKLFF.

The J gene is TRBJ1-2, the V gene TRBV6-5; D is undetermined. The CDR3 runs 11 residues. Germline V CDR1 and CDR2: MNHEY, SVGAGI. V lost 2 bases, J lost 10 bases, and 8 bases lay in between. CDR3 protein: CASSYGRDYTF. CDR3 in DNA: TGTGCCAGCAGTTACGGGAGGGACTACACCTTC.

This clone was seen a single time. J is TRBJ2-1 and V is TRBV6-5, with D possibly matching TRBD2 (5 bases). Trimming pared 6 bases from V and 7 bases from J, leaving 16 bases between. The CDR3 runs 14 residues. Germline values: CDR1 MNHEY, CDR2 SVGAGI. CDR3 DNA: TGTGCCAGCAGGTCGGGGTACGCGCGGAATGAGCAGTTCTTC. Amino acids: CASRSGYARNEQFF.